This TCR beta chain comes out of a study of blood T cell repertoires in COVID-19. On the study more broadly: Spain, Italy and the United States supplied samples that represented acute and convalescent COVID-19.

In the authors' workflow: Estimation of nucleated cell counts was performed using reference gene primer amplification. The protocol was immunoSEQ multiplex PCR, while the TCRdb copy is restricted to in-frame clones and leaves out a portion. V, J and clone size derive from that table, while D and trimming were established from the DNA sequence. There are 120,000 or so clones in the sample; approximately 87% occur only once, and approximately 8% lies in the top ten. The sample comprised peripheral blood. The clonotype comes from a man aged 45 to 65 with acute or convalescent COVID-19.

CDR3 amino acids: CASSTPSPDGEWSSSYNEQFF. CDR3 nucleotide sequence: TGTGCCAGCAGCACCCCGTCTCCTGACGGTGAATGGAGTAGCTCCTACAATGAGCAGTTCTTC. The V gene is TRBV9, the J gene TRBJ2-1; D ambiguous. V lost 4 bases, J lost 0 bases, and 29 bases lay in between. Germline V gives CDR1 SGDLS, CDR2 YYNGEE. CDR3 length: 21 residues.